This is a list of T cell receptor beta chains from one sample in a study of cytomegalovirus exposure and HLA in healthy donors. Profiled with immunoSEQ multiplex PCR; TCRdb holds only in-frame clones, not every one. Of roughly 150,000 clones listed, around 86% are singletons. Input material: PBMCs. These receptor sequences come from a male donor in good health and CMV-seronegative. Each CDR3 is given with its conserved first and last residue. The D gene is left open where the match is weak. Clone size is shown for a subset of rows, as once, few, many or a class of expanded clone.

d_call	clone_size	v_call	j_call	cdr3_nt	cdr3_aa
TRBD1	few	TRBV2	TRBJ2-1	TGTGCCAGCAGTGGCACTCCCACAGGGGGGTCCTACAATGAGCAGTTCTTC	CASSGTPTGGSYNEQFF
-	few	TRBV19	TRBJ1-5	TGTGCCAGTAGTATTAGGCGGGGTGTTATGCATTTT	CASSIRRGVMHF
TRBD2	-	TRBV7-2	TRBJ2-1	TGTGCCAGCAGCTTAGGGCCTAGCGGGGGGGCCCACAATGAGCAGTTCTTC	CASSLGPSGGAHNEQFF
-	-	TRBV7-6	TRBJ1-1	TGTGCCAGCAGCTACGGACAGATGAACACTGAAGCTTTCTTT	CASSYGQMNTEAFF
TRBD1	-	TRBV15	TRBJ2-5	TGTGCCACCAGCAGGGCCCGACAGGGAAGGTCAGAGACCCAGTACTTC	CATSRARQGRSETQYF
-	-	TRBV7-9	TRBJ1-1	TGTGCCAGCAGCATTACAGGGTTTATCGCTTTCTTT	CASSITGFIAFF
TRBD2	-	TRBV9	TRBJ2-5	TGTGCCAGCAGCGTAGGGGGCGGGGGCCAAGAGACCCAGTACTTC	CASSVGGGGQETQYF
TRBD1	-	TRBV18	TRBJ1-4	TGTGCCAGCTCACTACCGACAGGGGGCGTTGAAAAACTGTTTTTT	CASSLPTGGVEKLFF
TRBD2	-	TRBV11-3	TRBJ2-1	TGTGCCAGCAGCTTAGAACAGGGGGGGACTAGCGGGGTCTATGAGCAGTTCTTC	CASSLEQGGTSGVYEQFF
TRBD1	-	TRBV11-2	TRBJ1-2	TGTGCCAGCAGCTCTGGGACAGGGGGGGTCTATGGCTACACCTTC	CASSSGTGGVYGYTF
-	-	TRBV4-3	TRBJ1-5	TGCGCCAGCAGCCAAGACGTTGGAGGGCGCAATCAGCCCCAGCATTTT	CASSQDVGGRNQPQHF
TRBD2	-	TRBV7-8	TRBJ2-2	TGTGCCAGCAGCTTTAGCGGGGGGGCCCCCGGGGAGCTGTTTTTT	CASSFSGGAPGELFF
-	-	TRBV7-9	TRBJ1-5	TGTGCCAGCAGCCTGGGCGCTCAGCCCCAGCATTTT	CASSLGAQPQHF
TRBD1	-	TRBV18	TRBJ1-5	TGTGCCAGCTCACCTCCGGGACAGAGTGGTTCCCTGCATTTT	CASSPPGQSGSLHF
-	few	TRBV11-2	TRBJ2-3	TGTGCCAGCAGCTTAGGACCCGTCGGCGGTTGGGGCACAGATACGCAGTATTTT	CASSLGPVGGWGTDTQYF
-	-	TRBV11-1	TRBJ2-3	TGTGCCAGCAGCCTAGGGAGCGGCCACACAGATACGCAGTATTTT	CASSLGSGHTDTQYF